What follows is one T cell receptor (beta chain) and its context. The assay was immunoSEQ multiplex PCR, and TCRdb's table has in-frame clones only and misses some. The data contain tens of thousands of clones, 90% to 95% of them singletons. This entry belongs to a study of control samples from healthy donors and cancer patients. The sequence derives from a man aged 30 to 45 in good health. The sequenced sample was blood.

CDR3 residues: CASSVTTSGAQTQYF. The DNA of the CDR3 is TGTGCCAGCAGCGTTACGACTAGCGGGGCACAGACCCAGTACTTC. The chain couples TRBV13 to TRBJ2-5; 11 nucleotides agree with TRBD2. Germline CDR1 reads PRHDT; CDR2 reads FYEKMQ (reference sequence). V trimming: 5 bases; J trimming: 6 bases; junction bases outside the gene matches: 8. This CDR3 comprises 15 residues.